What follows are 25 T cell receptor beta chains derived from one specimen sequenced in a study of T cell responses to AZD1222 COVID-19 vaccine (dated by TCRdb to about 2021). The intended sense of this specimen's time point label: baseline before first vaccination. Libraries came from the immunoSEQ multiplex PCR assay. TCRdb took over this immuneACCESS table, retaining in-frame rearrangements with V and J assigned. Such tables are incomplete; in checked studies, under half of the missing clones stem from an unresolved V gene, and the remainder is unexplained. This sample is represented by some 140,000 clones; more than 85% of them were singletons. The ten largest clones capture about 3% of the sample. This sample comprised peripheral blood, obtained on day 0 of AZD1222 vaccination. The receptor source for this set is an adult in good health.

The chain links TRBV14 to TRBJ2-2; 9 bases line up with TRBD1. V lost 6 bases to trimming and J lost 1 base; unmatched junction nucleotides: 3. Germline CDR1 SGHDN, CDR2 FVKESK. This CDR3 contains 15 residues. The CDR3: CASRQGALNTGELFF. CDR3 bases: TGTGCCAGCAGACAGGGGGCCCTGAACACCGGGGAGCTGTTTTTT. Using reference TRBV14 and TRBJ2-2 for the parts outside the CDR3, the full variable domain is EAGVTQFPSHSVIEKGQTVTLRCDPISGHDNLYWYRRVMGKEIKFLLHFVKESKQDESGMPNNRFLAERTGGTYSTLKVQPAELEDSGVYFCASRQGALNTGELFFGEGSRLTVL.

This sequence joins TRBV5-6 and TRBJ1-4; D uncertain. This CDR3 is built from 13 residues. From germline, CDR1 is SGHDT and CDR2 YYEEEE. V was cut by 0 bases and J by 6 bases, with 6 bases left in between. The DNA of the CDR3 is TGTGCCAGCAGCTTGGATCCGGATGAAAAACTGTTTTTT. It specifies CASSLDPDEKLFF.

In DNA form, the CDR3 reads TGTGCCACCAGCAGAGATCGGGGCAGCTCTGGTTCACCCCTCCACTTT. Amino acid sequence: CATSRDRGSSGSPLHF. V is TRBV15 and J is TRBJ1-6; D is perhaps TRBD1 (5 bases). The CDR3 spans 16 residues. Germline lookup yields CDR1 LNHNV and CDR2 YYDKDF (reference sequence). Deletions cut 0 bases from V and 9 bases from J, with 15 bases between.

V is TRBV5-4 and J is TRBJ2-2; D is unclear. The V end lost 0 bases, the J end lost 6 bases, and 9 bases lay between the germline ends. The CDR3 consists of 14 residues. Germline V gene lookup returns CDR1 SGHNT and CDR2 YYREEE (reference sequence). In DNA, the CDR3 is TGTGCCAGCAGCTTGGATGAAGTGGCCGGGGAGCTGTTTTTT. Encoded protein: CASSLDEVAGELFF.

J is TRBJ2-2 and V is TRBV3-1 (or the pseudogene TRBV3-2); D is undetermined. The V end was cut by 3 bases, the J end by 0 bases, with 11 bases between. The germline V gene has CDR1 LGHDT and CDR2 YNNKEL (reference sequence). The length of the CDR3 is 16 residues. The CDR3 sequence is CASSHYTATNTGELFF. CDR3 coding DNA: TGTGCCAGCAGCCACTATACGGCAACGAACACCGGGGAGCTGTTTTTT.

This clone was counted between two and nine times. The chain carries TRBV18 and TRBJ1-4; D uncertain. V lost 2 bases, J lost 5 bases, and 12 bases lay in between. The CDR3 extends over 15 amino acids. Germline V gives CDR1 KGHSH, CDR2 LQKENI. This CDR3 is CASSPNKHSNEKLFF. CDR3 coding DNA: TGTGCCAGCTCACCAAATAAGCACTCGAATGAAAAACTGTTTTTT.

The V call is TRBV27, the J call TRBJ2-1; D may be TRBD2 (6 bases). Trimming took 5 bases from V and 0 from J, leaving 11 bases between them. Germline lookup yields CDR1 MNHEY and CDR2 SMNVEV (reference sequence). The length of the CDR3 is 15 residues. The CDR3 coding sequence is TGTGCCAGCAGTCCGCGGCGGGGCTCCTACAATGAGCAGTTCTTC. It is translated as CASSPRRGSYNEQFF.

The chain uses TRBV18 and TRBJ1-1; TRBD1 aligns across 10 bases. With 6 bases clipped from V and 5 bases from J, the junction kept 6 bases outside the gene matches. From germline, CDR1 is KGHSH and CDR2 LQKENI. This CDR3 spans 14 amino acids. The DNA of the CDR3 is TGTGCCAGCTCCCCTCGGACAGGGGGGACTGAAGCTTTCTTT. It is translated as CASSPRTGGTEAFF.

This clone was counted a single time. The chain couples TRBV6-4 to TRBJ1-2, with 7 bases fitting TRBD1. Germline CDR1 MRHNA, CDR2 SNTAGT. CDR3 length: 15 residues. Unmatched junction bases numbered 7, after V lost 4 bases and J lost 2 bases. CDR3 protein: CASSVSPGQNYGYTF. DNA of the CDR3: TGTGCCAGCAGTGTCTCTCCGGGACAGAACTATGGCTACACCTTC.

The chain uses TRBV29-1 and TRBJ2-1; 8 bases are shared with TRBD1. V lost 6 bases to trimming and J lost 3 bases; unmatched junction nucleotides: 13. This CDR3 comprises 16 residues. Germline V gives CDR1 SQVTM, CDR2 ANQGSEA. For the CDR3, the DNA is TGCAGCGTCTCCGGACAGGGTCAAACTCGCTACAATGAGCAGTTCTTC. Protein sequence: CSVSGQGQTRYNEQFF.

This chain joins TRBV2 and TRBJ2-1; 14 bases map to TRBD2. CDR3 length equals 15 residues. Germline CDR1 and CDR2: SNHLY and FYNNEI. V shed 4 bases, J shed 6 bases, and the junction held 2 bases outside the gene matches. The CDR3, as DNA: TGTGCCAGCAGTGGCGGGACTAGCGGGAGCAATGAGCAGTTCTTC. Translated, it gives CASSGGTSGSNEQFF.

This chain connects TRBV7-2 to TRBJ2-5; TRBD2 aligns across 15 bases. The CDR3 is made up of 18 amino acids. The germline gives CDR1 SGHTA, CDR2 FQGNSA. Unmatched junction bases numbered 13, after V lost 6 bases and J lost 5 bases. The CDR3 here is CASSFEGGTSGRLETQYF. CDR3 sequence (DNA): TGTGCCAGCAGTTTCGAGGGCGGGACTAGCGGGAGGTTGGAGACCCAGTACTTC.

The chain combines TRBV18 with TRBJ2-5; no clear D. V lost 3 bases to trimming and J lost 1 base, with 12 bases between them. Looked up from germline, CDR1 is KGHSH and CDR2 is LQKENI. The CDR3 is 15 amino acids. The CDR3, as DNA: TGTGCCAGCTCACCGCCTCCAAGGACCCAAGAGACCCAGTACTTC. It is translated as CASSPPPRTQETQYF.

The gene calls are TRBV11-2 and TRBJ2-7; D is possibly TRBD1 (5 bases). V was cut by 5 bases and J by 3 bases, with 14 bases left in between. This CDR3 comprises 14 residues. Per germline, CDR1 SGHAT and CDR2 FQNNGV. The CDR3 nucleotides read TGTGCCAGCAGCCGGACGGGCAGGGACTACGAGCAGTACTTC. Protein product: CASSRTGRDYEQYF.

V is TRBV27 and J is TRBJ2-2; TRBD1 is a possible D gene (5 bases). Trimming removed 6 bases at V and 2 bases at J, with 16 bases between. CDR3 size: 16 residues. Germline CDR1 MNHEY, CDR2 SMNVEV (reference sequence). DNA of the CDR3: TGTGCCAGCAGCCCCCCTGGCAGGGTTAACACCGGGGAGCTGTTTTTT. The encoded protein is CASSPPGRVNTGELFF.

This chain joins TRBV24-1 and TRBJ2-1, with TRBD2 matching over 7 bases. The germline gives CDR1 KGHDR, CDR2 SFDVKD. After removal of 6 bases from V and 0 bases from J, the junction contained 4 bases not matched to a gene. This CDR3 spans 15 amino acids. In nucleotides, the CDR3 is TGTGCCACCAGTCAAGCGGGGAGCTCCTACAATGAGCAGTTCTTC. Amino acids: CATSQAGSSYNEQFF.

The V and J genes are TRBV9 and TRBJ2-3; the match to TRBD2 covers 8 bases. V was clipped by 4 bases and J by 0 bases; unmatched bases: 7. Germline V gives CDR1 SGDLS, CDR2 YYNGEE. The CDR3 contains 16 residues. The CDR3 region is CASSPREGGSTDTQYF. For the CDR3, the DNA is TGTGCCAGCAGCCCCCGGGAGGGGGGAAGCACAGATACGCAGTATTTT. Based on the CDR3 plus reference TRBV9 and TRBJ2-3, the full variable domain is DSGVTQTPKHLITATGQRVTLRCSPRSGDLSVYWYQQSLDQGLQFLIQYYNGEERAKGNILERFSAQQFPDLHSELNLSSLELGDSALYFCASSPREGGSTDTQYFGPGTRLTVL.

J is TRBJ1-5 and V is TRBV5-5; no clear D gene. The CDR3 is 16 residues long. V was cut by 0 bases and J by 3 bases, with 13 bases left in between. Germline V CDR1 and CDR2: SGHKS, YYEKEE (reference sequence). DNA for the CDR3: TGTGCCAGCAGCTTGGTACCCGGCAGCCACAATCAGCCCCAGCATTTT. Translating gives CASSLVPGSHNQPQHF.

This chain uses TRBV11-2 with TRBJ1-4; 7 nucleotides agree with TRBD1. This CDR3 region has 15 residues. J was trimmed by 7 bases and V by 5 bases; bases with no gene match: 10. From germline, CDR1 is SGHAT and CDR2 FQNNGV. Here the CDR3 reads CASSPWTGKFEKLFF. CDR3 coding DNA: TGTGCCAGCAGCCCCTGGACAGGAAAGTTTGAAAAACTGTTTTTT.

The V call is TRBV19, the J call TRBJ2-2, with 12 nucleotides matching TRBD1. Germline-derived CDR1 and CDR2 are LNHDA and SQIVND (reference sequence). Trimming removed 4 bases from V and 7 bases from J; junction bases left unmatched: 7. This CDR3 comprises 16 residues. The CDR3 sequence: CASSTGTGGSVGELFF. CDR3 coding DNA: TGTGCCAGTAGTACCGGGACAGGGGGCTCCGTCGGGGAGCTGTTTTTT.

Concerning this clone itself: The same CDR3 is also encoded by other DNA sequences in this sample. CDR3 nucleotides: TGCGCCAGCAGCTTAGGACAGGGGTTCACTGAAGCTTTCTTT. Protein: CASSLGQGFTEAFF. The chain employs TRBV5-1 and TRBJ1-1, with 9 bases lining up with TRBD1. CDR3 length: 14 residues. The ends lost 2 bases at V and 4 bases at J; junction bases unmatched: 3. CDR1 and CDR2 from the germline V gene are SGHRS and YFSETQ.

The rearrangement joins TRBV18 to TRBJ2-7; a weak D match, TRBD2 (5 bases). Germline V gene lookup returns CDR1 KGHSH and CDR2 LQKENI. V dropped 3 bases and J dropped 7 bases, with 13 bases sitting between them. CDR3 size: 13 residues. The CDR3 DNA follows: TGTGCCAGCTCACCCGGGTCAACGGGGGAGCAGTACTTC. Translating gives CASSPGSTGEQYF.

This rearrangement joins TRBV9 to TRBJ2-2, with TRBD2 identical over 10 bases. Germline CDR1 and CDR2: SGDLS and YYNGEE. V lost 0 bases and J lost 5; bases outside the gene matches: 4. The CDR3 is made up of 16 amino acids. CDR3 DNA: TGTGCCAGCAGCGTAGGAGGGACTAGCGTTACCGGGGAGCTGTTTTTT. Amino acids: CASSVGGTSVTGELFF. The variable domain in full, completed from reference TRBV9 and TRBJ2-2, reads DSGVTQTPKHLITATGQRVTLRCSPRSGDLSVYWYQQSLDQGLQFLIQYYNGEERAKGNILERFSAQQFPDLHSELNLSSLELGDSALYFCASSVGGTSVTGELFFGEGSRLTVL.

This chain links TRBV5-5 with TRBJ2-2; 9 bases map to TRBD1. This CDR3 comprises 15 residues. Trimming removed 4 bases from V and 5 bases from J; junction bases left unmatched: 6. Germline V gene lookup returns CDR1 SGHKS and CDR2 YYEKEE (reference sequence). The CDR3 DNA sequence: TGTGCCAGCAGCCGGACAGGGGATCAGACCGGGGAGCTGTTTTTT. Its protein product is CASSRTGDQTGELFF.

The chain is built from TRBV6-1 and TRBJ1-4, with D hard to call. The CDR3 has 17 amino acids. V was trimmed by 2 bases and J by 2 bases, leaving 15 bases between them. Germline values: CDR1 MNHNS, CDR2 SASEGT. The CDR3 coding sequence is TGTGCCAGCAGTGAACGAAACGGGATAGGGACTAATGAAAAACTGTTTTTT. This codes for CASSERNGIGTNEKLFF.